These 5 T cell receptor beta chains came from one sample sequenced in a study of blood T cell repertoires in COVID-19. Produced via immunoSEQ multiplex PCR; TCRdb's table is partial and in-frame only. The sample records 45,000 or so clones, about 90% being singletons. Sequenced input: peripheral blood. The receptors come from a human donor in a cohort sampled during active COVID-19.

This chain links TRBV2 with TRBJ2-7; D is uncertain. The CDR3 is 12 amino acids. Germline V lookup: CDR1 SNHLY, CDR2 FYNNEI. V dropped 6 bases and J dropped 5 bases, with 11 bases sitting between them. The CDR3 loop is CASSPGSDEQYF. CDR3 DNA sequence: TGTGCCAGCAGCCCAGGATCGGACGAGCAGTACTTC.

This chain connects TRBV7-2 to TRBJ2-3; D gene uncertain. Germline lookup yields CDR1 SGHTA and CDR2 FQGNSA. The CDR3 covers 13 residues. V was shortened by 2 bases and J by 5 bases, with 8 bases between the two germline ends. The CDR3 sequence: CASSLSSGDTQYF. In nucleotides, the CDR3 is TGTGCCAGCAGCTTATCATCCGGAGATACGCAGTATTTT.

The rearrangement joins TRBV24-1 to TRBJ2-3; 7 nucleotides line up with TRBD2. V dropped 7 bases and J dropped 3; count of bases not matched to a gene: 3. The CDR3 sequence is 13 residues long. Germline CDR1 KGHDR, CDR2 SFDVKD. This chain's CDR3 is CATRGEGTDTQYF. The CDR3 DNA follows: TGTGCCACCAGGGGGGAGGGGACAGATACGCAGTATTTT.

CDR3 DNA sequence: TGTGCCAGCAGCTTGCTCTCCAGTGAGCAGTTCTTC. Translating it yields CASSLLSSEQFF. The chain couples TRBV5-4 to TRBJ2-1; D gene unclear. This CDR3 region has 12 residues. The ends were cut back, 1 base at V and 9 bases at J, with 8 bases in the middle. The germline CDR1 and CDR2 sequences are SGHNT and YYREEE (reference sequence).

J is TRBJ2-3 and V is TRBV7-6; TRBD2 matches 10 bases. CDR3 length: 19 residues. The trim removed 5 bases at V and 0 bases at J, leaving 14 bases unmatched. Germline assignment: CDR1 SGHVS and CDR2 FNYEAQ. This CDR3 is CASSPPGVAGGPSTDTQYF. Here the CDR3 DNA reads TGTGCCAGCAGCCCCCCTGGGGTAGCGGGGGGACCTAGCACAGATACGCAGTATTTT. Based on the CDR3 plus reference TRBV7-6 and TRBJ2-3, the full variable domain is GAGVSQSPRYKVTKRGQDVALRCDPISGHVSLYWYRQALGQGPEFLTYFNYEAQQDKSGLPNDRFSAERPEGSISTLTIQRTEQRDSAMYRCASSPPGVAGGPSTDTQYFGPGTRLTVL.